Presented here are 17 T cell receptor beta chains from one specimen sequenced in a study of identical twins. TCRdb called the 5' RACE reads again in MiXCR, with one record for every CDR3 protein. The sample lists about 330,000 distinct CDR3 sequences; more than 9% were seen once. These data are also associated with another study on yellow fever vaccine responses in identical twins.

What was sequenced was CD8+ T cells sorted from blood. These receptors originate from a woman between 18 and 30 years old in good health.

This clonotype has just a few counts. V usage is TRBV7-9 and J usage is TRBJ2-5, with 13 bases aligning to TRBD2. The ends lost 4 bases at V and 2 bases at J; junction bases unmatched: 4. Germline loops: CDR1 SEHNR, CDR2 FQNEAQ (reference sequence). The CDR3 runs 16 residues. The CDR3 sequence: CASSSTSGGVQETQYF. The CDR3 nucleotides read TGTGCCAGCAGCTCAACTAGCGGGGGGGTACAAGAGACCCAGTACTTC.

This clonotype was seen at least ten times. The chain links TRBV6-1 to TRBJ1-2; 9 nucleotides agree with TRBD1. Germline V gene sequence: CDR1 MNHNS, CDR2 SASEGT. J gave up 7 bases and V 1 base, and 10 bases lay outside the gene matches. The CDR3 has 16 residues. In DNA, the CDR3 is TGTGCCAGCAGTGAAGAGGGACAGGGAAGAGTAAGTGGCTACACCTTC. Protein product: CASSEEGQGRVSGYTF.

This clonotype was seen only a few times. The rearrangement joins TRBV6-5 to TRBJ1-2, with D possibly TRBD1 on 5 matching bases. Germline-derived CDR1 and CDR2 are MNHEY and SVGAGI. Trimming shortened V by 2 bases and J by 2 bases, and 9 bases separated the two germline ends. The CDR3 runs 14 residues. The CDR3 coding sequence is TGTGCCAGCAGTTACGGGACTGACAACTATGGCTACACCTTC. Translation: CASSYGTDNYGYTF.

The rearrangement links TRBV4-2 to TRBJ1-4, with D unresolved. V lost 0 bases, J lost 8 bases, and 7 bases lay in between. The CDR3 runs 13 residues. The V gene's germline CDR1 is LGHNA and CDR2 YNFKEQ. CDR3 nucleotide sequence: TGTGCCAGCAGCCAAGAATCGGGCGAAAAACTGTTTTTT. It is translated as CASSQESGEKLFF.

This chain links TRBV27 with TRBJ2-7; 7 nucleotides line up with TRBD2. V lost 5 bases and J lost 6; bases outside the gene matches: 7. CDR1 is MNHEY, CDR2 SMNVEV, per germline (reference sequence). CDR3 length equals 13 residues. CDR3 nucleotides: TGTGCCAGCAGTCCGGGGACTAAGGTCGAGCAGTACTTC. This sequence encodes CASSPGTKVEQYF.

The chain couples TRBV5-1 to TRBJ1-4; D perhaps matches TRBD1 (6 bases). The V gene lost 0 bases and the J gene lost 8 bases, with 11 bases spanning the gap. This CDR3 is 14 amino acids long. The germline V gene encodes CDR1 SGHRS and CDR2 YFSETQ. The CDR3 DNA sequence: TGCGCCAGCAGCTTGGGAACAGGGAGAGAAAAACTGTTTTTT. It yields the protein CASSLGTGREKLFF.

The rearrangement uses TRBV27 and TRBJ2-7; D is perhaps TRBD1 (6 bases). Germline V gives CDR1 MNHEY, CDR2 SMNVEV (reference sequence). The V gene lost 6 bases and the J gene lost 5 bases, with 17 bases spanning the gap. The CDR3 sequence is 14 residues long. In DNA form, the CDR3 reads TGTGCCAGCAGCCCAACCCCCAGGGGAAACGAGCAGTACTTC. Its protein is CASSPTPRGNEQYF.

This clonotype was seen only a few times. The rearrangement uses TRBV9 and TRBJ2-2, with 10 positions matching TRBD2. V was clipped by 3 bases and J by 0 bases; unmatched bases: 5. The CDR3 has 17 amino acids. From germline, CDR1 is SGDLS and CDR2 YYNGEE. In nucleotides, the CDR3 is TGTGCCAGCAGCGATCCACTAGCGGGATCGAACACCGGGGAGCTGTTTTTT. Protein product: CASSDPLAGSNTGELFF.

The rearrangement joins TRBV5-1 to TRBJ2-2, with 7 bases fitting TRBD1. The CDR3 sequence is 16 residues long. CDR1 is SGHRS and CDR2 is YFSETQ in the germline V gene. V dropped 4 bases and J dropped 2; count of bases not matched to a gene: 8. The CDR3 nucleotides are TGCGCCAGCAGCCCCCGGGGACAGCTAAACACCGGGGAGCTGTTTTTT. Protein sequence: CASSPRGQLNTGELFF.

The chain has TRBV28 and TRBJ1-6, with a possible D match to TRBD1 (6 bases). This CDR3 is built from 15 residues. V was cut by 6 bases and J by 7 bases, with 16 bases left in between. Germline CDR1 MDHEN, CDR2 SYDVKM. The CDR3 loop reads CASRPTTGGNSPLHF. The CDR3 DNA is TGTGCCAGCAGACCTACGACAGGAGGGAATTCACCCCTCCACTTT.

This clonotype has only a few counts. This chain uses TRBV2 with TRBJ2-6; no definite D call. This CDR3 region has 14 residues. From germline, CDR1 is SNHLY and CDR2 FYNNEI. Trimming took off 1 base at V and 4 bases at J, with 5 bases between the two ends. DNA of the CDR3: TGTGCCAGCAGTGAAGACATAGGGGCCAACGTCCTGACTTTC. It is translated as CASSEDIGANVLTF.

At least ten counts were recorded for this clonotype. The CDR3 bases are TGCAGCGTCGTGACAGGGGCCGACAATGAGCAGTTCTTC. It codes for CSVVTGADNEQFF. This chain uses TRBV29-1 with TRBJ2-1, with 8 nucleotides matching TRBD1. The germline V gene encodes CDR1 SQVTM and CDR2 ANQGSEA. CDR3 length: 13 residues. Losses at the gene ends were 6 bases for V and 5 bases for J; bases not matched to a gene: 6.

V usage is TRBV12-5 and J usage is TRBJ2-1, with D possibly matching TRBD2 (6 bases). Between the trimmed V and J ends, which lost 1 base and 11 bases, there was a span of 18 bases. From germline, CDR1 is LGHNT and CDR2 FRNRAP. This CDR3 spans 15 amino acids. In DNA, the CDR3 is TGTGCTAGTGGTTTGGATCGAGAGGTCCGGGAGAAGCAGTTCTTC. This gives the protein CASGLDREVREKQFF. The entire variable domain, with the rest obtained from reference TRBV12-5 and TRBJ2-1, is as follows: DARVTQTPRHKVTEMGQEVTMRCQPILGHNTVFWYRQTMMQGLELLAYFRNRAPLDDSGMPKDRFSAEMPDATLATLKIQPSEPRDSAVYFCASGLDREVREKQFFGPGTRLTVL.

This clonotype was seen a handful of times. As DNA, the CDR3 is TGCGCCAGCACCCGGGGTAGCGGGAGGGAAGAGACCCAGTACTTC. Amino acid sequence: CASTRGSGREETQYF. The chain combines TRBV4-1 with TRBJ2-5; TRBD2 aligns across 11 bases. This CDR3 has 15 amino acids. The germline V gene encodes CDR1 MGHRA and CDR2 YSYEKL. The V segment lost 7 bases and the J segment 3 bases; nucleotides outside the gene matches: 7.

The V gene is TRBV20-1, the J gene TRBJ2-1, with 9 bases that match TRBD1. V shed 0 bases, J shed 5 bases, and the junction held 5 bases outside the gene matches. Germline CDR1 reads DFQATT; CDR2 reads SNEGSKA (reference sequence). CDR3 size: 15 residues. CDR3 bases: TGCAGTGCTAGAGATGGGACAGGGTCACACAATGAGCAGTTCTTC. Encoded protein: CSARDGTGSHNEQFF.

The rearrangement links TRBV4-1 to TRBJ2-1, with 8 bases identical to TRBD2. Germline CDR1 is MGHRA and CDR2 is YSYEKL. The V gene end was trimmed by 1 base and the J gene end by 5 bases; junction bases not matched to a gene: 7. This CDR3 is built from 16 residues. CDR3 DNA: TGCGCCAGCAGCCAAGTCCTACTAGCGGCACACAATGAGCAGTTCTTC. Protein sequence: CASSQVLLAAHNEQFF.

The CDR3 region has the DNA TGTGCCAGCAGTTCCCCATTAGGACCCTACCCGGAGCAGTACTTC. Amino acid sequence: CASSSPLGPYPEQYF. The chain joins TRBV27 to TRBJ2-7, with D unclear. In germline, CDR1 is MNHEY, CDR2 SMNVEV (reference sequence). The CDR3 consists of 15 residues. V was pared by 4 bases and J by 7 bases, with 20 bases between.